This is a list of T cell receptor beta chains from one sample in a study of T cells in narcolepsy. Profiling relied on immunoSEQ multiplex PCR, and the TCRdb table lists in-frame clones only, not all of them. The sample carries about 30,000 clones, roughly four fifths recorded once. Specimen: memory (CD45RA-) CD4+ T cells from blood. Receptors originate from a human donor in good health. CDR3s include the opening cysteine and the closing phenylalanine or tryptophan. The order of the fields is clone size, J gene, V gene, D gene, CDR3 protein, CDR3 DNA. D genes are given only for firm matches. Part of the rows lack a size; the others show once, few, many or a class for expanded clones.

-	TRBJ1-1	TRBV18	-	CASSWGEMNTEAFF	TGTGCCAGCTCATGGGGAGAGATGAACACTGAAGCTTTCTTT
-	TRBJ2-3	TRBV5-1	TRBD1	CASSRTDRDTQYF	TGCGCCAGCAGCAGAACGGACAGGGATACGCAGTATTTT
-	TRBJ2-4	TRBV28	TRBD1	CASSPGQALGAKNIQYF	TGTGCCAGCAGTCCCGGACAGGCCCTGGGGGCCAAAAACATTCAGTACTTC
-	TRBJ1-5	TRBV7-2	-	CASSSWDGSNQPQHF	TGTGCCAGCAGCTCGTGGGACGGAAGCAATCAGCCCCAGCATTTT
-	TRBJ1-1	TRBV7-9	-	CASSLDGIWLAFF	TGTGCCAGCAGCTTAGATGGGATTTGGCTTGCTTTCTTT
few	TRBJ1-2	TRBV7-6	-	CASSLEAGYGYTF	TGTGCCAGCAGCTTAGAAGCGGGGTATGGCTACACCTTC
few	TRBJ2-6	TRBV7-9	-	CAITQSSGANVLTF	TGTGCCATTACTCAAAGTTCTGGGGCCAACGTCCTGACTTTC
-	TRBJ2-3	TRBV2	-	CASRRSTDTQYF	TGTGCCAGCAGAAGGAGCACAGATACGCAGTATTTT
once	TRBJ2-1	TRBV7-8	-	CASSLESLTGKLYNEQFF	TGTGCCAGCAGCTTAGAATCTCTGACGGGTAAACTTTACAATGAGCAGTTCTTC
-	TRBJ1-5	TRBV19	-	CASSSRTAQASNQPQHF	TGTGCCAGTAGTAGCCGGACGGCTCAGGCCAGCAATCAGCCCCAGCATTTT